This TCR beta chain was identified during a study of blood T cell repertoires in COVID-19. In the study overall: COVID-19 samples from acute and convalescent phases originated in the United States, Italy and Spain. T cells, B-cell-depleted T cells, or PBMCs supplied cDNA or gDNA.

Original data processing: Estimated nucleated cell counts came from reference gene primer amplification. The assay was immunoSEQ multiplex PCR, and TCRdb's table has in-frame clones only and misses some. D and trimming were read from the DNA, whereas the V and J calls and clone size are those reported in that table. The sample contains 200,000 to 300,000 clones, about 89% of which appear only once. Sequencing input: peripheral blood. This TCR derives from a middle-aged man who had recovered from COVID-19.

CDR3 nucleotide sequence: TGCGCCAGCAGCTTGGGACCACTAGCGGCATTCAATGAGCAGTTCTTC. This codes for CASSLGPLAAFNEQFF. This rearrangement joins TRBV5-1 to TRBJ2-1; 8 positions match TRBD2. CDR1 and CDR2 (germline): SGHRS, YFSETQ. The CDR3 is 16 residues long. Trimming took 0 bases from V and 6 from J; bases not matched to a gene: 8.